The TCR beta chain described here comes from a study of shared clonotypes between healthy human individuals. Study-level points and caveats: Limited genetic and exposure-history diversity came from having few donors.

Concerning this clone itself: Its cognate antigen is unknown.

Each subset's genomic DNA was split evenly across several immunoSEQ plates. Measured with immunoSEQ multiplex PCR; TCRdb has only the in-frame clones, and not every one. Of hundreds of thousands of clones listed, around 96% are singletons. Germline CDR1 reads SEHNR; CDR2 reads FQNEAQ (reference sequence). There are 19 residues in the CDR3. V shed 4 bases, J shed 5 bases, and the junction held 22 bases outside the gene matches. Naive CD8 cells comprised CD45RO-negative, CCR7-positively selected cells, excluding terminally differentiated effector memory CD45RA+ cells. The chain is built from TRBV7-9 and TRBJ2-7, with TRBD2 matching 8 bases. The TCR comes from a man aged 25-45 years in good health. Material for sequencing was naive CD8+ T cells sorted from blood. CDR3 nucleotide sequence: TGTGCCAGCAGCTCCACGGGAGGGTTAGGCGGGAGCGGTTATGACGAGCAGTACTTC. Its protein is CASSSTGGLGGSGYDEQYF.